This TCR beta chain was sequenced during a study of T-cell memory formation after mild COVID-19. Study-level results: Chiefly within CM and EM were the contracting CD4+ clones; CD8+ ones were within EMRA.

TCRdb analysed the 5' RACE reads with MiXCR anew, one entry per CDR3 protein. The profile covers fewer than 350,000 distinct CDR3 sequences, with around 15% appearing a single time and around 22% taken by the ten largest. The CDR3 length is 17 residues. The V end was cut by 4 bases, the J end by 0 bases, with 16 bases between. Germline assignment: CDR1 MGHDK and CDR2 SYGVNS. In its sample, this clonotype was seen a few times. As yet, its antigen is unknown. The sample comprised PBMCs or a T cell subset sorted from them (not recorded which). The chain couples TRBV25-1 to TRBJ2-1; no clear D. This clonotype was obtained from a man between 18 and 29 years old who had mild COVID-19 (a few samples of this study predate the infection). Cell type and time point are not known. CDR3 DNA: TGTGCCAGCAGTGCCTCCTGGACCCGGAGCTCCTACAATGAGCAGTTCTTC. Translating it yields CASSASWTRSSYNEQFF.